This entry lists 14 T cell receptor beta chains sequenced from one sample in a study of blood T cell repertoires in COVID-19. Measured with immunoSEQ multiplex PCR; TCRdb has only the in-frame clones, and not every one. The data contain 10,000 to 13,000 clones, over 80% of them seen just once; the ten biggest clones take up roughly 12%. Source material: peripheral blood. The receptor set was obtained from a human donor in a cohort sampled during active COVID-19.

The CDR3 loop reads CASSTSSDSRRGTQYF. In DNA, the CDR3 is TGTGCCAGCAGTACCTCTAGTGACAGCCGGCGGGGCACGCAGTATTTT. The V gene is TRBV28, the J gene TRBJ2-3; TRBD2 might be the D (6 bases). The CDR3 length is 16 residues. The germline CDR1 and CDR2 sequences are MDHEN and SYDVKM. V lost 5 bases to trimming and J lost 9 bases, with 24 bases between them.

The chain couples TRBV7-2 to TRBJ2-7, with D perhaps matching TRBD1 (6 bases). The CDR3 consists of 15 residues. V lost 0 bases and J 5 bases, leaving 14 bases between the germline ends. Germline values: CDR1 SGHTA, CDR2 FQGNSA. CDR3 sequence: CASSLAAGRGNEQYF. The CDR3 nucleotides read TGTGCCAGCAGCTTAGCGGCAGGCAGGGGTAACGAGCAGTACTTC.

This chain links TRBV30 with TRBJ2-7; D is possibly TRBD2 (6 bases). V lost 3 bases, J lost 7 bases, and 13 bases lay in between. Germline V gene sequence: CDR1 GTSNPN, CDR2 SVGIG (reference sequence). This CDR3 comprises 12 residues. As DNA, the CDR3 is TGTGCCTGGAGCTCGGGAGAACGGGAGCAGTACTTC. Translating gives CAWSSGEREQYF.

The J gene is TRBJ2-3, the V gene TRBV2; perhaps TRBD2 as D (5 bases). Per germline, CDR1 SNHLY and CDR2 FYNNEI. Trimming pared 7 bases from V and 5 bases from J, leaving 13 bases between. The CDR3 totals 13 residues. The DNA for the CDR3 is TGTGCCAGCAAGGTGGGAGTGGGAGATACGCAGTATTTT. Translated: CASKVGVGDTQYF. Full variable domain (rest looked up from reference TRBV2 and TRBJ2-3): EPEVTQTPSHQVTQMGQEVILRCVPISNHLYFYWYRQILGQKVEFLVSFYNNEISEKSEIFDDQFSVERPDGSNFTLKIRSTKLEDSAMYFCASKVGVGDTQYFGPGTRLTVL.

The J gene is TRBJ2-7, the V gene TRBV18; 7 bases are shared with TRBD1. This CDR3 comprises 15 residues. Germline loops: CDR1 KGHSH, CDR2 LQKENI. With 3 bases clipped from V and 3 bases from J, the junction kept 8 bases outside the gene matches. For the CDR3, the DNA is TGTGCCAGCTCACCTCTTGACAGGGCCCTCTACGAGCAGTACTTC. It encodes CASSPLDRALYEQYF.

This clone showed up just a few times. This sequence joins TRBV5-1 and TRBJ2-5; 9 bases line up with TRBD2. Germline assignment: CDR1 SGHRS and CDR2 YFSETQ. Trimming cost V 1 base and J 2 bases; bases outside gene matches: 6. This CDR3 has 16 residues. CDR3 sequence: CASSLWGSGGQETQYF. The CDR3 region has the DNA TGCGCCAGCAGCTTGTGGGGCAGCGGGGGGCAAGAGACCCAGTACTTC.

This clone appeared once. The chain couples TRBV10-1 to TRBJ2-5; a possible D gene is TRBD1 (5 bases). The V gene's germline CDR1 is WNHNN and CDR2 SYGVQD (reference sequence). Trimming left V 3 bases short and J 4 bases short, with 12 bases between. The CDR3 sequence is 14 residues long. The DNA of the CDR3 is TGCGCCAGCAGTGATAGCAGGGTTTCAGAGACCCAGTACTTC. It yields the protein CASSDSRVSETQYF.

The chain uses TRBV28 and TRBJ1-6, with TRBD1 matching 7 bases. This CDR3 region has 14 residues. V lost 6 bases and J lost 6; bases outside the gene matches: 5. Germline V CDR1 and CDR2: MDHEN, SYDVKM. The CDR3 nucleotides read TGTGCCAGCAGATCACAGGGGAGTAATTCACCCCTCCACTTT. Translated: CASRSQGSNSPLHF.

The genes are TRBV6-1 and TRBJ1-6; D unresolved. Germline V gives CDR1 MNHNS, CDR2 SASEGT. Trimming cost V 1 base and J 7 bases, with 14 bases left between them. This CDR3 is built from 16 residues. This CDR3 is CASSEGAGRHNSPLHF. CDR3 DNA sequence: TGTGCCAGCAGTGAAGGGGCAGGCCGGCACAATTCACCCCTCCACTTT.

The V and J genes are TRBV2 and TRBJ2-3; 10 bases match TRBD2. CDR1 and CDR2 from the germline V gene are SNHLY and FYNNEI. The CDR3 consists of 15 residues. The V gene end was trimmed by 2 bases and the J gene end by 6 bases; junction bases not matched to a gene: 5. The CDR3 DNA reads as TGTGCCAGCAGTGAACTGGCTAGCGGGAGTGATACGCAGTATTTT. Translated, it gives CASSELASGSDTQYF.

V is TRBV14 and J is TRBJ2-1, with a possible D match to TRBD2 (5 bases). The germline V and J ends were trimmed by 1 base and 7 bases, with 17 bases remaining between them. Germline V gene data show CDR1 as SGHDN and CDR2 as FVKESK. The CDR3 totals 16 residues. CDR3 in DNA: TGTGCCAGCAGCCAAGCCATCGGGCTAGCTGTTAATGAGCAGTTCTTC. Translated: CASSQAIGLAVNEQFF.

The V and J genes are TRBV3-1 (or the pseudogene TRBV3-2) and TRBJ1-3; no reliable D call. CDR1 is LGHDT and CDR2 is YNNKEL in the germline V gene (reference sequence). The length of the CDR3 is 15 residues. Trimming removed 2 bases from V and 1 base from J, with 9 bases in between. DNA of the CDR3: TGTGCCAGCAGCCAACCTGACGGGTCTGGAAACACCATATATTTT. Amino acids: CASSQPDGSGNTIYF.

The V gene is TRBV7-9, the J gene TRBJ2-1; D may be TRBD2 (5 bases). The ends were cut back, 3 bases at V and 8 bases at J, with 11 bases in the middle. The CDR3 contains 13 residues. In germline, CDR1 is SEHNR, CDR2 FQNEAQ (reference sequence). Here the CDR3 DNA reads TGTGCCAGCAGCTTGAAGAGAGGGCATGAGCAGTTCTTC. Translating it yields CASSLKRGHEQFF.

V usage is TRBV7-9 and J usage is TRBJ2-7; TRBD2 matches 16 bases. Germline CDR1 and CDR2: SEHNR and FQNEAQ (reference sequence). J was trimmed by 3 bases and V by 5 bases; bases with no gene match: 4. This CDR3 contains 16 residues. Here the CDR3 DNA reads TGTGCCAGCAGCGAGGGACTAGCGGGAGGGCTCTACGAGCAGTACTTC. Amino acids: CASSEGLAGGLYEQYF. Using reference TRBV7-9 and TRBJ2-7 for the parts outside the CDR3, the full variable domain is DTGVSQNPRHKITKRGQNVTFRCDPISEHNRLYWYRQTLGQGPEFLTYFQNEAQLEKSRLLSDRFSAERPKGSFSTLEIQRTEQGDSAMYLCASSEGLAGGLYEQYFGPGTRLTVT.